This is a list of T cell receptor beta chains from one sample in a study of blood T cell repertoires in COVID-19. The repertoire was sequenced with immunoSEQ multiplex PCR; TCRdb's copy has only in-frame clones and lacks some. The sample carries around 170,000 clones, 89% recorded once. Specimen: peripheral blood. These receptors were collected from a man between 18 and 29 years old who had recovered from COVID-19. Both conserved end residues are part of each CDR3. The D gene is left open where the match is weak. Clone size is stated in some rows and not others, as once, few, many or a class when expanded.

v_gene	d_gene	abundance	len	j_gene	CDR3aa	CDR3nt
TRBV18	TRBD2	NA	16	TRBJ2-1	CASSPFRSGGPDEQFF	TGTGCCAGCTCACCATTTCGGTCGGGAGGGCCGGATGAGCAGTTCTTC
TRBV28	TRBD2	NA	15	TRBJ2-3	CASSFGTRGTDTQYF	TGTGCCAGCAGTTTTGGGACTAGAGGCACAGATACGCAGTATTTT
TRBV7-9	NA	NA	13	TRBJ2-7	CASSSEGHNEQYF	TGTGCCAGCAGCTCCGAGGGCCACAACGAGCAGTACTTC
TRBV28	NA	NA	16	TRBJ2-5	CASSFQGRSWKETQYF	TGTGCCAGCAGTTTCCAGGGTAGGAGTTGGAAAGAGACCCAGTACTTC
TRBV13	TRBD2	few	15	TRBJ2-7	CASSLASGTSNEQYF	TGTGCCAGCAGCTTAGCCTCCGGGACTAGTAACGAGCAGTACTTC
TRBV19	TRBD2	NA	15	TRBJ2-1	CASSPSGISYNEQFF	TGTGCCAGTAGCCCTAGCGGGATCTCCTACAATGAGCAGTTCTTC
TRBV7-3	TRBD1	NA	17	TRBJ2-1	CASSDRDRGIGTNEQFF	TGTGCCAGCAGCGACCGAGACAGGGGAATCGGTACTAATGAGCAGTTCTTC
TRBV5-1	TRBD1	NA	16	TRBJ1-4	CASSFGSPGGNEKLFF	TGCGCCAGCAGCTTTGGTTCCCCAGGGGGGAATGAAAAACTGTTTTTT
TRBV29-1	TRBD2	NA	16	TRBJ2-1	CSATAPSGRYDNEQFF	TGCAGCGCGACGGCGCCTAGCGGGAGGTATGACAATGAGCAGTTCTTC
TRBV7-2	NA	NA	18	TRBJ2-6	CASSPRGIHLSGANVLTF	TGTGCCAGCAGCCCCAGGGGAATCCACCTCTCTGGGGCCAACGTCCTGACTTTC
TRBV9	NA	few	12	TRBJ1-2	CASSSPGYGYTF	TGTGCCAGCAGCTCTCCAGGGTATGGCTACACCTTC
TRBV9	TRBD2	once	15	TRBJ2-5	CASSPRLAGAETQYF	TGTGCCAGCAGCCCTAGACTAGCGGGAGCAGAGACCCAGTACTTC
TRBV7-2	TRBD1	NA	15	TRBJ2-3	CASSPGQGFTDTQYF	TGTGCCAGCAGCCCGGGACAGGGATTCACAGATACGCAGTATTTT
TRBV19	NA	NA	14	TRBJ1-2	CASSPGQSNYGYTF	TGTGCCAGTAGTCCTGGGCAAAGTAACTATGGCTACACCTTC
TRBV20-1	TRBD1	NA	14	TRBJ1-6	CSASRGQYNSPLHF	TGCAGTGCTAGTAGGGGACAGTATAATTCACCCCTCCACTTT
TRBV14	NA	NA	15	TRBJ2-5	CASSSGSWHGETQYF	TGTGCCAGCAGCTCCGGGTCTTGGCACGGTGAGACCCAGTACTTC
TRBV5-4	TRBD2	NA	15	TRBJ2-3	CASSSGLGPTDTQYF	TGTGCCAGCAGCTCTGGACTAGGCCCCACAGATACGCAGTATTTT
TRBV30	NA	NA	14	TRBJ2-2	CAWSRDRYTGELFF	TGTGCCTGGAGTCGTGACAGATACACCGGGGAGCTGTTTTTT
TRBV28	TRBD2	once	15	TRBJ2-4	CASRPPLADKNIQYF	TGTGCCAGCCGTCCCCCCCTAGCGGACAAAAACATTCAGTACTTC
TRBV5-8	TRBD1	NA	15	TRBJ1-4	CASSLSQGAAEKLFF	TGTGCCAGCAGCTTGTCGCAGGGGGCAGCGGAAAAACTGTTTTTT
TRBV5-4	NA	once	13	TRBJ2-1	CASSLDGYNEQFF	TGTGCCAGCAGCTTGGACGGCTACAATGAGCAGTTCTTC
TRBV7-2	NA	NA	14	TRBJ1-1	CASSPRPERAEAFF	TGTGCCAGCAGCCCGCGGCCAGAGAGAGCTGAAGCTTTCTTT
TRBV20-1	NA	NA	11	TRBJ2-4	CSALIGPIQYF	TGCAGTGCCCTAATTGGGCCCATTCAGTACTTC
TRBV10-3	TRBD2	NA	18	TRBJ2-4	CAISETSGRADAKNIQYF	TGTGCCATCAGTGAGACTAGCGGGAGGGCCGATGCCAAAAACATTCAGTACTTC
TRBV9	TRBD1	NA	17	TRBJ1-2	CASSVATSSGQDYGYTF	TGTGCCAGCAGCGTAGCTACTAGCTCTGGACAGGACTATGGCTACACCTTC
TRBV7-2	TRBD1	NA	16	TRBJ1-3	CASSVDRGRYGNTIYF	TGTGCCAGCAGCGTGGACAGGGGGCGATATGGAAACACCATATATTTT
TRBV28	NA	NA	17	TRBJ2-1	CASSSPRGDSSYNEQFF	TGTGCCAGCAGTTCCCCCAGGGGCGATAGCTCCTACAATGAGCAGTTCTTC
TRBV6-2/TRBV6-3	NA	NA	16	TRBJ2-1	CASSFFGPRTRFEQFF	TGTGCCAGCAGTTTCTTTGGGCCCCGAACTAGGTTTGAGCAGTTCTTC
TRBV11-2	TRBD2	NA	15	TRBJ2-5	CASSFIELAGGTQYF	TGTGCCAGCAGCTTCATAGAACTAGCGGGAGGGACCCAGTACTTC
TRBV2	TRBD2	NA	15	TRBJ2-7	CAIEGDSGRAWEQYF	TGTGCCATAGAAGGGGATAGCGGGAGGGCCTGGGAGCAGTACTTC
TRBV7-3	NA	few	16	TRBJ1-6	CASSLRRQGSNSPLHF	TGTGCCAGCAGCTTAAGGCGGCAGGGGTCTAATTCACCCCTCCACTTT
TRBV4-3	NA	NA	15	TRBJ2-7	CASSQDLLASGEQYF	TGCGCCAGCAGCCAAGATCTCCTAGCTTCCGGGGAGCAGTACTTC
TRBV6-5	TRBD1	NA	15	TRBJ2-2	CASRRTGSGTGELFF	TGTGCCAGCAGAAGGACAGGGTCGGGCACCGGGGAGCTGTTTTTT
TRBV2	NA	NA	14	TRBJ2-7	CASSEEVRWYEQYF	TGTGCCAGCAGTGAGGAGGTACGGTGGTACGAGCAGTACTTC
TRBV19	TRBD1	NA	14	TRBJ1-3	CASSSQGSANTIYF	TGTGCCAGTAGTTCACAGGGGTCGGCAAACACCATATATTTT
TRBV2	TRBD2	NA	15	TRBJ2-5	CASTSGTSGKETQYF	TGTGCCAGCACCTCAGGGACTAGCGGTAAAGAGACCCAGTACTTC
TRBV11-2	NA	NA	15	TRBJ1-1	CASSFSYSPNTEAFF	TGTGCCAGCAGCTTTAGTTACAGCCCGAACACTGAAGCTTTCTTT
TRBV24-1	NA	NA	14	TRBJ2-5	CATSDNSGKETQYF	TGTGCCACCAGTGATAATAGCGGTAAAGAGACCCAGTACTTC
TRBV28	NA	NA	16	TRBJ1-2	CASTLTQGQSNYGYTF	TGTGCCAGCACTTTAACACAGGGACAAAGTAACTATGGCTACACCTTC
TRBV27	NA	NA	13	TRBJ2-5	CASRTPYQETQYF	TGTGCCAGCAGGACTCCGTACCAAGAGACCCAGTACTTC
TRBV3-1/TRBV3-2	NA	NA	15	TRBJ2-3	CASSQDWGGADTQYF	TGTGCCAGCAGCCAAGATTGGGGGGGCGCAGATACGCAGTATTTT
TRBV11-2	NA	NA	14	TRBJ2-7	CASSPLSGVDEQYF	TGTGCCAGCAGCCCCTTGTCGGGAGTAGACGAGCAGTACTTC
TRBV6-2/TRBV6-3	NA	NA	16	TRBJ1-5	CASSRPGQTSNQPQHF	TGTGCCAGCAGCCGCCCTGGACAGACAAGCAATCAGCCCCAGCATTTT
TRBV5-1	TRBD1	NA	13	TRBJ2-3	CASSYRQGSGKYF	TGCGCCAGCAGCTATAGACAGGGGTCCGGGAAGTATTTT
TRBV14	TRBD2	NA	18	TRBJ2-3	CASSQDLRTSGRVDTQYF	TGTGCCAGCAGCCAAGATCTCCGGACTAGCGGGAGGGTTGATACGCAGTATTTT
TRBV19	NA	NA	13	TRBJ1-1	CASGMGGWTEAFF	TGTGCCAGTGGGATGGGGGGATGGACTGAAGCTTTCTTT
TRBV27	NA	NA	16	TRBJ2-2	CASSYYSGSYTGELFF	TGTGCCAGCAGTTATTACTCGGGATCCTACACCGGGGAGCTGTTTTTT